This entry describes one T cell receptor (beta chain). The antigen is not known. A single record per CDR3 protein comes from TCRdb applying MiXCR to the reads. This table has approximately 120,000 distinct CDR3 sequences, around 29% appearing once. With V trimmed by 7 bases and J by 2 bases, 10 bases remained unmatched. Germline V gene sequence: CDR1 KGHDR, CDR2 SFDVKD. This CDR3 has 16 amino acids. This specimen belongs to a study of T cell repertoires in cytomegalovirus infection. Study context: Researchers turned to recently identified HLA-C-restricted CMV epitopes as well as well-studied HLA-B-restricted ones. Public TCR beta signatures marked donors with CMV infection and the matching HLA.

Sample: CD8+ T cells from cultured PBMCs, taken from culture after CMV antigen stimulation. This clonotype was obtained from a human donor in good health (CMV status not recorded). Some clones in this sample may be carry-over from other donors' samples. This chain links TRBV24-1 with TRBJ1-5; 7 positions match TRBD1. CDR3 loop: CATRKIHRGRNQPQHF. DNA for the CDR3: TGTGCCACCAGAAAAATCCACAGGGGCCGCAATCAGCCCCAGCATTTT.